This is a list of T cell receptor beta chains from one sample in a study of T cells in Graves' hyperthyroidism and ophthalmopathy. TCRdb reprocessed the multiplex PCR reads with MiXCR, giving one entry per CDR3 protein. The table includes around 700,000 distinct CDR3 sequences, roughly 32% detected once. Material for sequencing was blood. The receptor set was obtained from a woman aged 40-49 years with Graves' hyperthyroidism. CDR3s include the opening cysteine and the closing phenylalanine or tryptophan. The D gene is left open where the match is weak. Not all rows give a size; the values are once, few, many and, for expanded clones, a class.

TRBJ2-3,TRBV20-1,NA,NA,CSARDISGTDTQYF,TGCAGTGCTAGAGACATTAGCGGCACAGATACGCAGTATTTT
TRBJ1-4,TRBV12-3/TRBV12-4,NA,NA,CASSLREGLGIEKLFF,TGTGCCAGCAGCTTAAGAGAGGGTCTGGGAATTGAAAAACTGTTTTTT
TRBJ1-1,TRBV12-3/TRBV12-4,many,TRBD1,CASSSGQGMYTEAFF,TGTGCCAGCAGTTCGGGACAGGGAATGTATACTGAAGCTTTCTTT
TRBJ1-2,TRBV9,NA,TRBD1,CASSVKSDRDKEGYTF,TGTGCCAGCAGCGTTAAGAGCGACAGGGATAAGGAGGGCTACACCTTC
TRBJ2-3,TRBV20-1,NA,NA,CSARDPVDGRTDTQYF,TGCAGTGCTAGAGATCCAGTAGACGGCCGCACAGATACGCAGTATTTT
TRBJ1-5,TRBV10-3,few,NA,CASSTVEGNQPQHF,TGTGCCAGCAGTACCGTGGAGGGAAATCAGCCCCAGCATTTT
TRBJ1-2,TRBV18,NA,NA,CASSPPTQDPNYGYTF,TGTGCCAGCTCACCACCTACACAGGACCCTAACTATGGCTACACCTTC
TRBJ2-5,TRBV19,NA,NA,CASRWGQETQYF,TGTGCCAGTAGGTGGGGCCAAGAGACCCAGTACTTC
TRBJ2-7,TRBV7-8,NA,NA,CASSLGRYVQYF,TGTGCCAGCAGCTTAGGTCGATACGTGCAGTACTTC
TRBJ2-5,TRBV7-6,NA,NA,CASTLRQAEGTQYF,TGTGCCAGCACCCTACGCCAGGCAGAAGGGACCCAGTACTTC
TRBJ1-2,TRBV7-3,many,TRBD1,CASSPAGTDYHGYTF,TGTGCCAGCAGCCCCGCCGGGACAGATTATCATGGCTACACCTTC
TRBJ1-2,TRBV6-1,NA,NA,CASSATGIRGYTF,TGTGCCAGCAGTGCCACAGGAATACGAGGCTACACCTTC
TRBJ2-7,TRBV12-3/TRBV12-4,NA,TRBD2,CASSLVTSGSSAYEQYF,TGTGCCAGCAGCTTAGTTACTAGCGGGAGTTCTGCCTACGAGCAGTACTTC
TRBJ2-2,TRBV5-1,NA,NA,CASSFTGTDTFTGELFF,TGCGCCAGCAGCTTTACCGGGACCGATACTTTCACCGGGGAGCTGTTTTTT
TRBJ1-2,TRBV7-2,NA,NA,CASSRDQGGYTF,TGTGCCAGCAGTCGGGACCAAGGTGGCTACACCTTC
TRBJ1-1,TRBV2,many,TRBD1,CASRGQANTEAFF,TGTGCCAGCCGGGGACAGGCGAACACTGAAGCTTTCTTT
TRBJ1-1,TRBV5-1,many,NA,CASSLTVRHTEAFF,TGCGCCAGCAGCTTGACAGTACGTCACACTGAAGCTTTCTTT
TRBJ2-7,TRBV7-9,many,NA,CASSLGRDFEQYF,TGTGCCAGCAGCTTAGGACGGGACTTCGAGCAGTACTTC
TRBJ2-7,TRBV11-2,many,NA,CASSYPGTEGIEQYF,TGTGCCAGCAGCTACCCCGGGACGGAGGGTATCGAGCAGTACTTC
TRBJ1-1,TRBV5-1,NA,NA,CASSFHNEGNTEAFF,TGCGCCAGCAGCTTTCATAACGAGGGGAACACTGAAGCTTTCTTT
TRBJ2-2,TRBV12-3/TRBV12-4,few,NA,CASRGYQTGELFF,TGTGCCAGCAGGGGATATCAGACCGGGGAGCTGTTTTTT
TRBJ2-7,TRBV7-2,NA,NA,CASSQDGQGGPYEQYF,TGCGCCAGCAGCCAAGATGGGCAGGGAGGACCCTACGAGCAGTACTTC
TRBJ2-6,TRBV28,NA,NA,CATIRGLGANVLTF,TGTGCCACCATCAGGGGCTTGGGGGCCAACGTCCTGACTTTC
TRBJ1-2,TRBV4-1,once,NA,CASSQGWRVYGYTF,TGCGCCAGCAGCCAAGGCTGGAGGGTCTATGGCTACACCTTC
TRBJ1-2,TRBV10-3,NA,NA,CATQPRHDSYGYTF,TGTGCCACCCAACCCCGGCATGACTCTTATGGCTACACCTTC
TRBJ2-7,TRBV7-7,NA,NA,CASSLDLGDGEQYF,TGTGCTAGCAGCCTCGACCTTGGGGATGGCGAGCAGTACTTC
TRBJ1-1,TRBV4-3,NA,NA,CASSQEYQGTNTEAFF,TGCGCCAGCAGCCAAGAATATCAGGGAACTAACACTGAAGCTTTCTTT
TRBJ2-5,TRBV24-1,many,NA,CATSEGETQYF,TGTGCCACCAGTGAAGGCGAGACCCAGTACTTC
TRBJ2-5,TRBV11-3,many,NA,CASNRQGDQETQYF,TGTGCCAGCAACCGCCAGGGAGACCAAGAGACCCAGTACTTC
TRBJ1-4,TRBV14,NA,TRBD1,CASSHGGTDATNEKLFF,TGTGCCAGCAGCCATGGTGGGACAGATGCAACTAATGAAAAACTGTTTTTT
TRBJ1-5,TRBV2,many,NA,CASSGNLLQPQHF,TGTGCCAGCAGTGGAAACCTTCTACAGCCCCAGCATTTT
TRBJ1-5,TRBV19,many,NA,CASSIIGANQPQHF,TGTGCCAGTAGTATTATAGGCGCCAATCAGCCCCAGCATTTT
TRBJ2-7,TRBV11-3,few,NA,CASSKGSSEQYF,TGTGCCAGCAGCAAGGGTAGCTCCGAGCAGTACTTC
TRBJ1-2,TRBV4-3,few,NA,CASSQDMRDSGYTF,TGCGCCAGCAGCCAAGATATGAGGGATAGTGGCTACACCTTC
TRBJ2-2,TRBV5-1,NA,NA,CASSPWAGQGNTGDLFF,TGCGCCAGCAGCCCATGGGCGGGGCAGGGCAACACCGGGGACCTGTTTTTT
TRBJ1-6,TRBV12-3/TRBV12-4,many,NA,CASSFEGLGSPLHF,TGTGCCAGCAGTTTCGAGGGGTTGGGTTCACCCCTCCACTTT